This is a list of T cell receptor beta chains from one sample in a study of blood T cell repertoires in COVID-19. Profiling relied on immunoSEQ multiplex PCR, and the TCRdb table lists in-frame clones only, not all of them. The sample lists about 170,000 clones, about 80% occurring once. The specimen was peripheral blood. The receptors originated from a man in his 70s with active or convalescent COVID-19. CDR3s leave out the opening cysteine and the closing phenylalanine or tryptophan. Some rows have no size entry. The others give once, few or many, or a class for an expanded clone.

v_gene: TRBV24-1; abundance: NA; j_gene: TRBJ2-7; CDR3aa: ATSDPPSGEQY
v_gene: TRBV4-3; abundance: NA; j_gene: TRBJ2-1; CDR3aa: ASSQDSQFNEQF
v_gene: TRBV28; abundance: NA; j_gene: TRBJ2-2; CDR3aa: ASSPSPSGRWAGELF
v_gene: TRBV27; abundance: NA; j_gene: TRBJ2-3; CDR3aa: ASSRDRGWTDTQY
v_gene: TRBV3-1/TRBV3-2; abundance: NA; j_gene: TRBJ2-2; CDR3aa: ASSRQLNTGELF
v_gene: TRBV30; abundance: NA; j_gene: TRBJ2-7; CDR3aa: AWTPRGFSGEQY
v_gene: TRBV21-1; abundance: NA; j_gene: TRBJ2-1; CDR3aa: ASSKGEDRSLGEQF
v_gene: TRBV6-5; abundance: NA; j_gene: TRBJ1-5; CDR3aa: ASMHRPNQPQH
v_gene: TRBV7-2; abundance: NA; j_gene: TRBJ1-3; CDR3aa: ASSTDYSGNTIY
v_gene: TRBV5-1; abundance: NA; j_gene: TRBJ2-5; CDR3aa: ASSLAGQGTVQETQY
v_gene: TRBV7-9; abundance: few; j_gene: TRBJ2-7; CDR3aa: ASSLQGQGYEQY
v_gene: TRBV7-8; abundance: NA; j_gene: TRBJ1-3; CDR3aa: ASSLVTVLRSGNTIY
v_gene: TRBV6-2/TRBV6-3; abundance: NA; j_gene: TRBJ1-5; CDR3aa: ASSYSTQESNQPQH
v_gene: TRBV7-6; abundance: NA; j_gene: TRBJ2-7; CDR3aa: ASTPAGGGTYEQY
v_gene: TRBV11-1; abundance: NA; j_gene: TRBJ2-6; CDR3aa: ASSPHTTGANVLT
v_gene: TRBV7-2; abundance: few; j_gene: TRBJ1-5; CDR3aa: ASSLGRTGGRQPQH
v_gene: TRBV7-9; abundance: NA; j_gene: TRBJ2-5; CDR3aa: ASSSSGTSVTQY
v_gene: TRBV7-3; abundance: NA; j_gene: TRBJ2-3; CDR3aa: ASSLTEIAASTDTQY
v_gene: TRBV2; abundance: NA; j_gene: TRBJ2-1; CDR3aa: ASSDGISYNEQF
v_gene: TRBV19; abundance: NA; j_gene: TRBJ1-2; CDR3aa: ASTRQGQDGYT